One and the same sample provided the 9 T cell receptor beta chains below, sequenced in a study of Graves' ophthalmopathy and Graves' hyperthyroidism (dated by TCRdb to the late 2010s). Sequencing took place on an Illumina HiSeq 2000. For repertoire sequencing, the TCR beta CDR3 regions were amplified from RNA transcripts. The first round was an RT-PCR using HTBI primers with the Qiagen OneStep RT-PCR kit, and this first round was followed by a second-round multiplex PCR, then size selection and purification. The raw public data were reprocessed by TCRdb itself: fastp quality trimming at Q25, MiXCR clonotype calling, in-frame beta chains only. Rows matching on CDR3 protein sequence are summarized as one entry with the most common DNA and genes. The sample includes roughly 600,000 distinct CDR3 sequences, with under 40% observed a single time. The leading ten clones occupy 3.5% to 4.5% of the sample.

Sequencing was done on a sample of peripheral blood or thyroid tissue (not recorded which). These receptor sequences come from an adult man with Graves' hyperthyroidism.

Of note for this clonotype: Likely a read error: the CDR3 ends without its conserved phenylalanine or tryptophan. It is unclear where the CDR3 begins or ends on the DNA, so no DNA is shown, and the CDR3 is as TCRdb lists it. This rearrangement joins TRBV6-1 to TRBJ2-6. The CDR3 is made up of 8 amino acids, end residues included. Germline values: CDR1 MNHNS, CDR2 SASEGT. CDR3: CASSYSSY.

This clonotype came up a few times. This chain joins TRBV7-9 and TRBJ1-4; possibly TRBD1 for D (6 bases). CDR1 SEHNR and CDR2 FQNEAQ come from the germline V gene (reference sequence). The CDR3 is made up of 16 amino acids. The V end was cut by 5 bases, the J end by 4 bases, with 17 bases between. Written as DNA, the CDR3 is TGTGCCAGCAGCCCCCCCCGCGGGGGCTATAATGAAAAACTGTTTTTT. Translating it yields CASSPPRGGYNEKLFF.

This clonotype has a handful of counts. This chain links TRBV30 with TRBJ1-4, with D possibly matching TRBD1 (6 bases). CDR1 is GTSNPN, CDR2 SVGIG, per germline (reference sequence). V gave up 4 bases and J gave up 2 bases, with 11 bases separating them. The CDR3 runs 14 residues. CDR3: CAWTGETTNEKLFF. The CDR3 DNA reads TGTGCCTGGACAGGGGAAACTACTAATGAAAAACTGTTTTTT.

As for this clonotype: This may arise from a read error, as a much more abundant clone is one base away. The chain uses TRBV7-9 and TRBJ2-5; D call uncertain. The germline CDR1 and CDR2 sequences are SEHNR and FQNEAQ (reference sequence). The CDR3 extends over 13 amino acids. Between the trimmed V and J ends, which lost 8 bases and 0 bases, there was a span of 10 bases. The CDR3 sequence is CASGPTYQETQYF. CDR3 DNA sequence: TGTGCCAGCGGCCCAACATACCAAGAGACCCAGTACTTC.

This rearrangement joins TRBV2 to TRBJ1-2; no clear D. The CDR3 has 14 amino acids. V lost 1 base and J 6 bases, leaving 12 bases between the germline ends. The germline V gene encodes CDR1 SNHLY and CDR2 FYNNEI. CDR3 in DNA: TGTGCCAGCAGTGAAGGGTCAGCTTACAATGGCTACACCTTC. Translated: CASSEGSAYNGYTF.

CDR3: CSGLGPKQETIYF. In DNA form, the CDR3 reads TGCAGCGGACTAGGACCAAAACAAGAGACCATATATTTT. The chain carries TRBV29-1 and TRBJ1-3; D unresolved. V lost 7 bases to trimming and J lost 10 bases, with 20 bases between them. Germline CDR1 reads SQVTM; CDR2 reads ANQGSEA. The CDR3 consists of 13 residues.

This clonotype was counted at least ten times. The gene calls are TRBV14 and TRBJ2-7, with D possibly matching TRBD2 (5 bases). Germline CDR1 SGHDN, CDR2 FVKESK. This CDR3 is 15 amino acids long. V lost 2 bases, J lost 4 bases, and 15 bases lay in between. CDR3 region: CASSQYTGLGYEQYF. The DNA of the CDR3 is TGTGCCAGCAGCCAATATACCGGACTCGGTTACGAGCAGTACTTC.

V and J are TRBV29-1 and TRBJ1-4, with D maybe TRBD1 (5 bases). Germline CDR1 and CDR2: SQVTM and ANQGSEA. Trimming left V 3 bases short and J 10 bases short, with 18 bases between. The length of the CDR3 is 14 residues. The CDR3 region is CSVEGVEWERKLFF. The CDR3 nucleotides read TGCAGCGTTGAGGGGGTAGAATGGGAACGAAAACTGTTTTTT.

This clonotype was observed many times. This chain uses TRBV7-2 with TRBJ1-3; D unresolved. The CDR3 sequence is 15 residues long. Germline V gives CDR1 SGHTA, CDR2 FQGNSA. Trimming left V 3 bases short and J 0 bases short, with 9 bases between. The CDR3: CASSFSDLSGNTIYF. The CDR3 DNA sequence: TGTGCCAGCAGCTTTAGTGACCTCTCTGGAAACACCATATATTTT.